This T cell receptor (beta chain) was retrieved from a study of long-term antiretroviral therapy in people with HIV. Study results and caveats: HIV repertoires spanned tighter CDR3 length ranges than controls did.

Germline V CDR1 and CDR2: MRHNA, SNTAGT. This CDR3 contains 17 residues. The junction had 6 bases not matched to a gene; V was cut back by 0 bases and J by 8 bases. Comments on this clone: Its antigen is not identified.

Per individual, the PBMC samples numbered at least one pre-ART and at least two post-ART. Specimens held 1-10 million cryopreserved PBMC prior to DNA extraction. At the survey level, the v3.0 immunoSEQ assay was run. Profiled with immunoSEQ multiplex PCR; TCRdb holds only in-frame clones, not every one. The data show tens of thousands of clones, about 83% seen once. The specimen comprised unsorted PBMCs, sampled around 5 years after starting antiretroviral therapy. The receptor was derived from a man between 40 and 49 years old with HIV. The chain carries TRBV6-4 and TRBJ1-6; 11 positions agree with TRBD1. The CDR3 sequence is CASSDSALDRGHSPLHF. CDR3 coding DNA: TGTGCCAGCAGTGACTCGGCCCTGGACAGGGGGCATTCACCCCTCCACTTT.